The 12 T cell receptor beta chains presented below share a single source sample, sequenced in a study of blood T cells in healthy people across ages. Sample-barcoded 5' priming and a J-beta primer mix drove a second PCR of roughly 6 to 12 cycles. A single record per CDR3 protein comes from TCRdb applying MiXCR to the 5' RACE reads. Here the sample spans roughly 680,000 distinct CDR3 sequences, over 40% being singletons. The sequenced sample was blood. The receptor source for this set is a woman aged 80 or older in good health.

With regard to this clonotype: A single base separates this from a much larger clone, so it may be a read error. This chain links TRBV2 with TRBJ2-5, with D possibly matching TRBD1 (6 bases). Germline V gene lookup returns CDR1 SNHLY and CDR2 FYNNEI. The CDR3 length is 15 residues. The CDR3 DNA sequence: TGTGCCAGCAGTAAGATGACAGGTCGAGGGGAGACCCGGTACTTC. Its protein is CASSKMTGRGETRYF.

In the case of this clonotype: This sequence may be a read error, since a much larger clone differs from it by one base. The V call is TRBV20-1, the J call TRBJ2-5, with 8 bases fitting TRBD1. The ends lost 8 bases at V and 7 bases at J; junction bases unmatched: 15. The CDR3 covers 14 residues. Germline lookup yields CDR1 DFQATT and CDR2 SNEGSKA (reference sequence). Here the CDR3 reads CSFISQTGARTQYF. In DNA, the CDR3 is TGCAGTTTTATCTCCCAGACAGGGGCAAGGACCCAGTACTTC.

This chain joins TRBV12-3 or TRBV12-4 and TRBJ2-7; TRBD1 aligns across 7 bases. This CDR3 spans 16 amino acids. The V and J ends lost 5 bases and 0 bases, in that order; junction bases with no gene match: 10. The DNA for the CDR3 is TGTGCCAGCAGTCAGCCCGGGACAGCGAACTCCTACGAGCAGTACTTC. This codes for CASSQPGTANSYEQYF.

The rearrangement links TRBV15 to TRBJ2-1; either TRBD1 or TRBD2 may supply D (5 bases each). V lost 0 bases and J 5 bases, leaving 17 bases between the germline ends. The germline V gene encodes CDR1 LNHNV and CDR2 YYDKDF (reference sequence). The CDR3 contains 17 residues. CDR3 coding DNA: TGTGCCACCAGCAGAGATCGGGACCCCGGCGGCGACAATGAGCAGTTCTTC. Protein product: CATSRDRDPGGDNEQFF.

The gene calls are TRBV28 and TRBJ1-2; possible D gene TRBD1, 5 bases. Germline values: CDR1 MDHEN, CDR2 SYDVKM. The V end was cut by 4 bases, the J end by 10 bases, with 7 bases between. This CDR3 contains 10 residues. The CDR3 reads CASSYRHYTF. The CDR3 region has the DNA TGTGCCAGCAGTTACAGGCACTACACCTTC.

Many counts were recorded for this clonotype. This chain links TRBV6-4 with TRBJ2-3; perhaps D is TRBD1 or TRBD2 (5 bases each). V was shortened by 3 bases and J by 2 bases, with 9 bases between the two germline ends. The CDR3 totals 14 residues. Germline CDR1 and CDR2: MRHNA and SNTAGT. Here the CDR3 reads CASSEGDPTDTQYF. The CDR3 DNA sequence: TGTGCCAGCAGTGAGGGGGACCCCACAGATACGCAGTATTTT.

V usage is TRBV5-1 and J usage is TRBJ2-5, with TRBD1 matching 7 bases. The DNA end is a closer match to TRBJ2-1, so the J assignment may be wrong. Germline CDR1 reads SGHRS; CDR2 reads YFSETQ. The CDR3 loop spans 13 amino acids. The CDR3 sequence is CASSGTAQETQFF. In DNA, the CDR3 is TGCGCCAGCAGCGGGACAGCTCAAGAGACCCAGTTCTTC.

In its sample, this clonotype was seen many times. The chain couples TRBV28 to TRBJ2-6; the D is unclear. V was pared by 0 bases and J by 0 bases, with 6 bases between. The CDR3 extends over 16 amino acids. Germline V gene data show CDR1 as MDHEN and CDR2 as SYDVKM. The CDR3: CASSLWVSSGANVLTF. CDR3 sequence (DNA): TGTGCCAGCAGTTTATGGGTCAGCTCTGGGGCCAACGTCCTGACTTTC.

There are a few counts of this clonotype. The chain recombines TRBV7-9 with TRBJ1-1; D gene unclear. Trimming removed 8 bases from V and 1 base from J, with 14 bases in between. The CDR3 runs to 14 residues. Germline V gene lookup returns CDR1 SEHNR and CDR2 FQNEAQ (reference sequence). For the CDR3, the DNA is TGTGCCAGCCAACGGCCGGGTGGGAACACTGAAGCTTTCTTT. It translates to CASQRPGGNTEAFF.

The V and J genes are TRBV20-1 and TRBJ2-4; D not resolved. The end of the DNA aligns better with TRBJ2-7, so the J call may be wrong. The germline gives CDR1 DFQATT, CDR2 SNEGSKA (reference sequence). The CDR3 totals 12 residues. The DNA of the CDR3 is TGCAGTGCTCCATCCTCTGTCAACGAGCAGTACTTC. Its translation is CSAPSSVNEQYF.

This clonotype was found many times. The chain joins TRBV5-1 to TRBJ2-3; 8 nucleotides agree with TRBD2. The trim removed 7 bases at V and 6 bases at J, leaving 10 bases unmatched. Germline V gives CDR1 SGHRS, CDR2 YFSETQ. The CDR3 is 14 amino acids. The CDR3 nucleotides are TGCGCCAGCGGACTAGCTCCCGATTCGGATACGCAGTATTTT. Translating it yields CASGLAPDSDTQYF.

The chain is built from TRBV7-2 and TRBJ2-7, with 12 bases lining up with TRBD2. CDR3 size: 16 residues. The V gene's germline CDR1 is SGHTA and CDR2 FQGNSA. Trimming took 1 base from V and 10 from J; bases not matched to a gene: 11. The chain's CDR3 is CASSLEGLAGQTTQYF. The CDR3 DNA is TGTGCCAGCAGCTTAGAGGGACTAGCGGGTCAAACAACCCAGTACTTC.